One and the same sample provided the 27 T cell receptor beta chains below, sequenced in a study of blood T cell repertoires in COVID-19. The repertoire was sequenced with immunoSEQ multiplex PCR; TCRdb's copy has only in-frame clones and lacks some. The sample carries about 200,000 clones, about 93% recorded once. Sequenced: peripheral blood. These receptors all come from a man younger than 40 with COVID-19, enrolled during active disease.

The rearrangement uses TRBV4-1 and TRBJ1-6; weak D call: TRBD1 (6 bases). CDR1 MGHRA and CDR2 YSYEKL come from the germline V gene. The V end was cut by 0 bases, the J end by 0 bases, with 15 bases between. The CDR3 extends over 19 amino acids. CDR3 bases: TGCGCCAGCAGCCAAGACAAACCTACAGGGTACTCCTATAATTCACCCCTCCACTTT. Translating gives CASSQDKPTGYSYNSPLHF.

This chain uses TRBV5-1 with TRBJ2-7; 7 nucleotides line up with TRBD2. The CDR3 loop spans 15 amino acids. Germline lookup yields CDR1 SGHRS and CDR2 YFSETQ. The junction had 11 bases not matched to a gene; V was cut back by 3 bases and J by 5 bases. This CDR3 is CASSSIAGGAHEQYF. DNA of the CDR3: TGCGCCAGCAGCTCAATAGCGGGCGGCGCGCACGAGCAGTACTTC.

The J gene is TRBJ1-3, the V gene TRBV7-2; 9 bases map to TRBD1. The germline CDR1 and CDR2 sequences are SGHTA and FQGNSA. With V trimmed by 5 bases and J by 2 bases, 4 bases remained unmatched. The CDR3 is made up of 15 amino acids. The chain's CDR3 is CASSPRTGAGNTIYF. As DNA, the CDR3 is TGTGCCAGCAGCCCACGGACAGGGGCTGGAAACACCATATATTTT.

This clone was recorded once. Other DNA sequences from this sample encode an identical CDR3 as well. The J gene is TRBJ1-4, the V gene TRBV7-9; D may be TRBD1 (6 bases). Germline V gene sequence: CDR1 SEHNR, CDR2 FQNEAQ (reference sequence). Trimming left V 5 bases short and J 8 bases short, with 18 bases between. The CDR3 runs to 15 residues. Here the CDR3 reads CASSRPGGASEKLFF. The CDR3 bases are TGTGCCAGCAGCCGACCGGGGGGGGCGAGCGAAAAACTGTTTTTT.

J is TRBJ2-5 and V is TRBV11-2; 8 bases are shared with TRBD1. The CDR3 contains 16 residues. The V and J ends lost 6 bases and 1 base, in that order; junction bases with no gene match: 10. Germline V gene sequence: CDR1 SGHAT, CDR2 FQNNGV. CDR3 bases: TGTGCCAGCAGGCCCGGACAGGGCAGTGCCCAAGAGACCCAGTACTTC. Protein product: CASRPGQGSAQETQYF. Full variable domain (rest looked up from reference TRBV11-2 and TRBJ2-5): EAGVAQSPRYKIIEKRQSVAFWCNPISGHATLYWYQQILGQGPKLLIQFQNNGVVDDSQLPKDRFSAERLKGVDSTLKIQPAKLEDSAVYLCASRPGQGSAQETQYFGPGTRLLVL.

The rearrangement uses TRBV18 and TRBJ2-7, with a tentative D call TRBD1 (6 bases). Germline V gene sequence: CDR1 KGHSH, CDR2 LQKENI. Trimming took 1 base from V and 2 from J, leaving 15 bases between them. The CDR3 runs 16 residues. In nucleotides, the CDR3 is TGTGCCAGCTCACCACTTGGAACAGGGCTTCCCTACGAGCAGTACTTC. Its protein is CASSPLGTGLPYEQYF.

The J gene is TRBJ1-1, the V gene TRBV5-1; D might be TRBD1 (5 bases). The germline V gene encodes CDR1 SGHRS and CDR2 YFSETQ. This CDR3 is 14 amino acids long. V lost 0 bases to trimming and J lost 1 base, with 7 bases between them. CDR3: CASSLERGNTEAFF. CDR3 coding DNA: TGCGCCAGCAGCTTGGAAAGGGGGAACACTGAAGCTTTCTTT.

This sequence joins TRBV19 and TRBJ1-1, with a weak D call TRBD1 (5 bases). Germline CDR1 LNHDA, CDR2 SQIVND (reference sequence). V dropped 3 bases and J dropped 2 bases, with 7 bases sitting between them. The CDR3 spans 13 residues. CDR3 bases: TGTGCCAGTAGTATGGGGGGAAACACTGAAGCTTTCTTT. Translated: CASSMGGNTEAFF. The whole variable domain, remainder taken from reference TRBV19 and TRBJ1-1, is DGGITQSPKYLFRKEGQNVTLSCEQNLNHDAMYWYRQDPGQGLRLIYYSQIVNDFQKGDIAEGYSVSREKKESFPLTVTSAQKNPTAFYLCASSMGGNTEAFFGQGTRLTVV.

This chain links TRBV6-1 with TRBJ1-2, with TRBD1 matching over 8 bases. Germline V gene sequence: CDR1 MNHNS, CDR2 SASEGT. The CDR3 sequence is 14 residues long. V lost 3 bases to trimming and J lost 8 bases; unmatched junction nucleotides: 8. CDR3 protein: CASSEDRAMRGYTF. CDR3 DNA sequence: TGTGCCAGCAGTGAGGACAGGGCCATGAGGGGCTACACCTTC.

V gene TRBV19 combines with J gene TRBJ2-7; TRBD1 aligns across 7 bases. The CDR3 consists of 14 residues. V lost 5 bases to trimming and J lost 4 bases; unmatched junction nucleotides: 8. Germline V gene sequence: CDR1 LNHDA, CDR2 SQIVND (reference sequence). As DNA, the CDR3 is TGTGCCAGTAGTTCCCCGGGACAGTTATACGAGCAGTACTTC. Translated, it gives CASSSPGQLYEQYF.

The chain couples TRBV4-1 to TRBJ1-2, with TRBD1 as a possible D gene (5 bases). This CDR3 region has 13 residues. Trimming took off 3 bases at V and 5 bases at J, with 10 bases between the two ends. Germline assignment: CDR1 MGHRA and CDR2 YSYEKL. CDR3 DNA: TGCGCCAGCAGCCACCAGGGAGGGTATGGCTACACCTTC. Its translation: CASSHQGGYGYTF.

The chain combines TRBV7-2 with TRBJ2-1; tentative D call: TRBD2 (5 bases). The CDR3 is made up of 15 amino acids. Germline loops: CDR1 SGHTA, CDR2 FQGNSA. V was shortened by 3 bases and J by 0 bases, with 9 bases between the two germline ends. The CDR3 nucleotides are TGTGCCAGCAGCTTTGGCGGGTTCTCCTACAATGAGCAGTTCTTC. Encoded protein: CASSFGGFSYNEQFF.

The chain combines TRBV6-5 with TRBJ1-1; the match to TRBD1 covers 9 bases. CDR3 length: 15 residues. The germline V gene encodes CDR1 MNHEY and CDR2 SVGAGI. Germline trimming cut 4 bases from V and 1 base from J; bases unmatched to any gene: 4. The CDR3 region is CASSFRGQGNTEAFF. CDR3 nucleotide sequence: TGTGCCAGCAGTTTTAGGGGACAGGGGAACACTGAAGCTTTCTTT.

The V gene is TRBV5-4, the J gene TRBJ1-2; 11 nucleotides line up with TRBD1. Germline lookup yields CDR1 SGHNT and CDR2 YYREEE (reference sequence). This CDR3 has 17 amino acids. With 4 bases clipped from V and 1 base from J, the junction kept 9 bases outside the gene matches. The CDR3 spells CASSTGQGAIINYGYTF. For the CDR3, the DNA is TGTGCCAGCAGCACCGGACAGGGGGCTATTATTAACTATGGCTACACCTTC.

This chain connects TRBV7-9 to TRBJ1-4; 8 bases line up with TRBD1. J lost 2 bases, V lost 5 bases, and 1 base had no gene match. Germline CDR1 SEHNR, CDR2 FQNEAQ (reference sequence). This CDR3 spans 14 amino acids. CDR3 coding DNA: TGTGCCAGCAGCCGGACAGGGACTAATGAAAAACTGTTTTTT. It yields the protein CASSRTGTNEKLFF.

This clone showed up just a few times. J is TRBJ2-7 and V is TRBV11-2, with TRBD1 matching 10 bases. The CDR3 spans 14 residues. J gave up 5 bases and V 5 bases, and 6 bases lay outside the gene matches. From germline, CDR1 is SGHAT and CDR2 FQNNGV. CDR3 nucleotides: TGTGCCAGCAGCCGGGACAGGGGAACCCACGAGCAGTACTTC. Amino acid sequence: CASSRDRGTHEQYF.

V gene TRBV19 combines with J gene TRBJ1-5; 9 bases line up with TRBD1. The CDR3 is made up of 15 amino acids. The germline V gene has CDR1 LNHDA and CDR2 SQIVND (reference sequence). Trimming at V came to 4 bases and at J to 5 bases, leaving 6 bases not matched to a gene. CDR3 amino acids: CASSRGQGFDQPQHF. CDR3 in DNA: TGTGCCAGTAGTAGGGGACAGGGATTCGATCAGCCCCAGCATTTT. Filled out from reference TRBV19 and TRBJ1-5, the complete variable domain reads DGGITQSPKYLFRKEGQNVTLSCEQNLNHDAMYWYRQDPGQGLRLIYYSQIVNDFQKGDIAEGYSVSREKKESFPLTVTSAQKNPTAFYLCASSRGQGFDQPQHFGDGTRLSIL.

The chain uses TRBV7-9 and TRBJ1-2; TRBD1 aligns across 7 bases. The germline CDR1 and CDR2 sequences are SEHNR and FQNEAQ (reference sequence). With V trimmed by 2 bases and J by 4 bases, 7 bases remained unmatched. The CDR3 contains 15 residues. CDR3 nucleotides: TGTGCCAGCAGCTTATCTACCGGGACAGCCTATGGCTACACCTTC. Protein product: CASSLSTGTAYGYTF.

The chain recombines TRBV3-1 (or the pseudogene TRBV3-2) with TRBJ1-1; 8 bases are a match to TRBD1. The trim removed 2 bases at V and 0 bases at J, leaving 8 bases unmatched. CDR1 and CDR2 from the germline V gene are LGHDT and YNNKEL (reference sequence). The CDR3 sequence is 17 residues long. Here the CDR3 DNA reads TGTGCCAGCAGCCAAACAGGGGGTATACACATGAACACTGAAGCTTTCTTT. Translation gives CASSQTGGIHMNTEAFF.

The CDR3 region has the DNA TGTGCCAGCAGCCAAGCTCCGAATCAGCCCCAGCATTTT. Protein product: CASSQAPNQPQHF. The gene calls are TRBV3-1 (or the pseudogene TRBV3-2) and TRBJ1-5, with D hard to call. V lost 1 base and J lost 4, with 5 bases in between. Germline V gene data show CDR1 as LGHDT and CDR2 as YNNKEL (reference sequence). CDR3 length equals 13 residues.

The chain couples TRBV6-5 to TRBJ1-1; D is ambiguous. V was clipped by 4 bases and J by 5 bases, with 11 bases between them. The CDR3 contains 13 residues. The V gene's germline CDR1 is MNHEY and CDR2 SVGAGI. DNA of the CDR3: TGTGCCAGCAGTTTCCAGGACTCGACTGAAGCTTTCTTT. Protein: CASSFQDSTEAFF.

The CDR3: CASSGGQAYTDTQYF. Here the CDR3 DNA reads TGTGCCAGCAGCGGCGGGCAGGCCTACACAGATACGCAGTATTTT. The chain employs TRBV9 and TRBJ2-3; the D gene is possibly TRBD2 (5 bases). CDR1 SGDLS and CDR2 YYNGEE come from the germline V gene. V lost 3 bases, J lost 2 bases, and 13 bases lay in between. This CDR3 spans 15 amino acids.

The rearrangement links TRBV5-1 to TRBJ1-1; D possibly corresponds to TRBD1 (5 bases). Germline values: CDR1 SGHRS, CDR2 YFSETQ. The CDR3 has 13 residues. Trimming stripped 0 bases from V and 9 bases from J, with 12 bases between. CDR3 nucleotide sequence: TGCGCCAGCAGCTTGGGGCAGGGTTCAAAAGCTTTCTTT. It translates to CASSLGQGSKAFF.

This chain joins TRBV11-2 and TRBJ2-3; TRBD2 matches at 8 bases. V trimming: 1 base; J trimming: 5 bases; junction bases outside the gene matches: 8. Germline V gene data show CDR1 as SGHAT and CDR2 as FQNNGV. The CDR3 extends over 16 amino acids. The CDR3 loop is CASSLGSSGAGDTQYF. For the CDR3, the DNA is TGTGCCAGCAGCTTAGGAAGTAGCGGGGCTGGAGATACGCAGTATTTT.

This chain connects TRBV5-6 to TRBJ1-6, with D perhaps matching TRBD1 (6 bases). The V gene lost 4 bases and the J gene lost 4 bases, with 12 bases spanning the gap. Germline lookup yields CDR1 SGHDT and CDR2 YYEEEE. This CDR3 is built from 15 residues. CDR3: CASSKPGQYNSPLHF. DNA of the CDR3: TGTGCCAGCAGCAAGCCGGGACAATATAATTCACCCCTCCACTTT.

The chain employs TRBV6-1 and TRBJ1-2, with 10 bases lining up with TRBD1. Germline CDR1 and CDR2: MNHNS and SASEGT. J was trimmed by 7 bases and V by 2 bases; bases with no gene match: 4. The CDR3 is 14 amino acids. CDR3 nucleotide sequence: TGTGCCAGCAGTGAAACAGACAGGGGGCCTGGCTACACCTTC. This translates into CASSETDRGPGYTF.

This chain links TRBV11-2 with TRBJ2-7, with TRBD2 matching 11 bases. Per germline, CDR1 SGHAT and CDR2 FQNNGV. With 4 bases clipped from V and 2 bases from J, the junction kept 10 bases outside the gene matches. The CDR3 has 17 residues. The DNA for the CDR3 is TGTGCCAGCAGCTGGACACTAGCGGGGGACTATACCTACGAGCAGTACTTC. As protein: CASSWTLAGDYTYEQYF.